One and the same sample provided the 4 T cell receptor beta chains below, sequenced in a study of tumor-infiltrating lymphocytes in glioblastoma multiforme. TCRB libraries came from RNA via three nested multiplex PCR rounds. TCRdb re-analysed the multiplex PCR reads in MiXCR, keeping a single row per CDR3 protein. The sample lists 12,000 to 15,000 distinct CDR3 sequences; over 60% were seen once. The sample taken for sequencing was brain tumor tissue. All receptors derive from a male donor with glioblastoma.

The chain links TRBV6-1 to TRBJ2-6; the D is unclear. The germline V gene encodes CDR1 MNHNS and CDR2 SASEGT. The CDR3 covers 13 residues. This chain's CDR3 is CACNLNGANVLTF. CDR3 coding DNA: TGTGCTTGCAATCTGAATGGGGCCAACGTCCTGACTTTC.

The chain couples TRBV5-6 to TRBJ2-1; 9 nucleotides align to TRBD2. Germline V gives CDR1 SGHDT, CDR2 YYEEEE. This CDR3 is built from 16 residues. Trimming at V came to 4 bases and at J to 0 bases, leaving 5 bases not matched to a gene. Here the CDR3 reads CASSPVSGGSYNEQFF. CDR3 sequence (DNA): TGTGCCAGCAGCCCGGTTAGCGGGGGCTCCTACAATGAGCAGTTCTTC. The whole variable domain, filled in from reference TRBV5-6 and TRBJ2-1, reads DAGVTQSPTHLIKTRGQQVTLRCSPKSGHDTVSWYQQALGQGPQFIFQYYEEEERQRGNFPDRFSGHQFPNYSSELNVNALLLGDSALYLCASSPVSGGSYNEQFFGPGTRLTVL.

This clonotype was detected only a few times. The rearrangement uses TRBV20-1 and TRBJ2-1; D remains ambiguous. CDR1 is DFQATT, CDR2 SNEGSKA, per germline (reference sequence). The length of the CDR3 is 14 residues. Deletions cut 0 bases from V and 3 bases from J, with 9 bases between. Here the CDR3 DNA reads TGCAGTGCTAGAGATGTCACCCACTACAATGAGCAGTTCTTC. Protein sequence: CSARDVTHYNEQFF.

This clonotype was observed a few times. The rearrangement joins TRBV11-2 to TRBJ2-1, with D possibly TRBD1 on 5 matching bases. The germline V gene encodes CDR1 SGHAT and CDR2 FQNNGV. CDR3 length: 14 residues. Trimming removed 0 bases from V and 8 bases from J, with 11 bases in between. The CDR3 DNA follows: TGTGCCAGCAGCTTAGAACCAGGGTGGGATGAGCAGTTCTTC. It codes for CASSLEPGWDEQFF.